There are many counts of the clone carrying this T cell receptor (beta chain). Its cognate antigen is unknown. Molecular barcoding with unique molecular identifiers was used for the TCRbeta library. A single record per CDR3 protein comes from TCRdb applying MiXCR to the PCR reads. The sample gives some 300,000 distinct CDR3 sequences, 10% of which show up once; roughly 7% is in the top ten. The data are from a study of T-cell reconstitution after alpha-beta-depleted transplantation in children. Study conclusions and caveats: Some patients showed high day-60 TCRbeta diversity, which derived from surviving recipient T cells and thymic progenitors.

This receptor was identified in a boy younger than two with acute myeloid leukemia, due to receive a stem cell transplant. Sequencing was performed on PBMCs, taken before TCRalphabeta/CD19-depleted stem cell transplant.

CDR3 in amino acids: CASSISSGYQETQYF. The CDR3 DNA reads TGTGCCAGTAGTATCTCCAGCGGGTATCAAGAGACCCAGTACTTC. The rearrangement links TRBV19 to TRBJ2-5, with D maybe TRBD2 (6 bases). This CDR3 region has 15 residues. Germline lookup yields CDR1 LNHDA and CDR2 SQIVND (reference sequence). Trimming pared 3 bases from V and 2 bases from J, leaving 13 bases between.